A selection of T cell receptor beta chains follows, all from one sample in a study of read filtering for tumor transcriptome and immune sequencing. TCRdb reprocessed the reads with MiXCR, giving one entry per CDR3 protein. The table has roughly 5,200 distinct CDR3 sequences, around 21% seen once. The sample taken for sequencing was a population of CD138-negative cells sorted from bone marrow. The receptors derive from a donor over 35 with multiple myeloma. The CDR3 runs from the conserved cysteine through the conserved F or W. The D gene is left open where the match is weak. Rows may omit the clone size; those that give it use once, few, many or a size class.

>TRBJ2-5|14|many|NA|TRBV2
CASRACPGQETQYF
TGTGCCAGCAGGGCCTGTCCCGGCCAAGAGACCCAGTACTTC
>TRBJ1-5|13|NA|NA|TRBV10-2
CASSDPGGQLQHF
TGCGCCAGCAGTGATCCTGGGGGTCAGCTCCAGCATTTT
>TRBJ2-4|17|medium-sized|TRBD2|TRBV9
CASSVQGGRGGKDIQYF
TGTGCCAGCAGTGTTCAGGGAGGGAGAGGTGGAAAGGACATTCAGTACTTC
>TRBJ1-3|15|many|TRBD1|TRBV27
CASSLSGTGLNTIYF
TGTGCCAGCAGTTTATCTGGGACAGGCCTGAACACCATATATTTT
>TRBJ1-2|12|many|NA|TRBV27
CASGMGAAGYTF
TGTGCCAGCGGAATGGGGGCGGCCGGCTACACCTTC
>TRBJ2-7|14|medium-sized|NA|TRBV7-6
CASSFSFGAHEQYF
TGTGCCAGCAGCTTTAGTTTTGGTGCCCACGAGCAGTACTTC
>TRBJ2-1|13|medium-sized|TRBD1|TRBV6-2/TRBV6-3
CAGRQGAYNEQFF
TGTGCCGGAAGACAGGGGGCCTACAATGAGCAGTTCTTC
>TRBJ2-6|16|many|TRBD2|TRBV6-6
CASSSRGGSGANVLTF
TGTGCCAGCAGTTCCCGGGGGGGTTCTGGGGCCAACGTCCTGACTTTC
>TRBJ2-7|13|many|NA|TRBV7-2
CASSPSGGYEQYF
TGTGCCAGCAGCCCCTCGGGCGGGTACGAGCAGTACTTC
>TRBJ1-1|14|medium-sized|NA|TRBV20-1
CSAGMVGVNTEAFF
TGCAGTGCCGGGATGGTTGGCGTGAACACTGAAGCTTTCTTT
>TRBJ1-2|16|medium-sized|NA|TRBV19
CALNADTYPSTIGYTF
TGTGCCCTAAATGCGGACACCTACCCCTCAACCATCGGCTACACCTTC
>TRBJ2-1|18|many|TRBD2|TRBV20-1
CSATAGTSGSGYYNEQFF
TGCAGTGCTACAGCTGGGACTAGCGGGAGTGGTTACTACAATGAGCAGTTCTTC
>TRBJ2-3|15|many|NA|TRBV6-5
CASRRMVQGRDTQYF
TGTGCCAGCAGACGGATGGTCCAGGGTAGGGATACGCAGTATTTT
>TRBJ2-1|16|medium-sized|TRBD1|TRBV14
CASSHIGTGGLNEQFF
TGTGCCAGCAGCCACATCGGGACAGGGGGTCTCAATGAGCAGTTCTTC
>TRBJ2-1|16|medium-sized|TRBD2|TRBV7-2
CASSLGREGPGNEQFF
TGTGCCAGCAGCTTAGGGCGGGAGGGCCCGGGCAATGAGCAGTTCTTC
>TRBJ2-7|15|medium-sized|TRBD2|TRBV2
CASSEAGSGSYEQYF
TGTGCCAGCAGTGAAGCTGGTAGCGGGAGCTACGAGCAGTACTTC
>TRBJ2-4|14|medium-sized|NA|TRBV6-5
CASSYSTPTDIQYF
TGTGCCAGCAGTTACTCAACCCCCACCGACATTCAGTACTTC
>TRBJ2-2|16|many|TRBD1|TRBV20-1
CSARDPGTGNTGELFF
TGCAGTGCTAGAGATCCAGGGACAGGGAACACCGGGGAGCTGTTTTTT
>TRBJ2-3|14|NA|TRBD2|TRBV9
CASSVGGRSGTQYF
TGTGCCAGCAGCGTAGGCGGGAGATCAGGAACGCAGTATTTT
>TRBJ2-7|14|many|TRBD1|TRBV7-2
CASGPGTGLNEQYF
TGTGCCAGCGGCCCCGGGACAGGGCTCAACGAGCAGTACTTC
>TRBJ2-2|14|NA|TRBD1|TRBV29-1
CSAEDRGGGGELFF
TGCAGCGCAGAGGACAGGGGCGGTGGCGGGGAGCTGTTTTTT
>TRBJ1-1|18|NA|TRBD1|TRBV7-2
CASSPKRWTGAMNTEAFF
TGTGCCAGCAGCCCTAAACGCTGGACAGGCGCGATGAACACTGAAGCTTTCTTT
>TRBJ2-1|15|NA|TRBD1|TRBV7-3
CASSPTGGSGNEQFF
TGTGCCAGCAGCCCCACAGGGGGCAGTGGAAATGAGCAGTTCTTC
>TRBJ2-1|15|many|NA|TRBV5-1
CASSLVASSYNEQFF
TGCGCCAGCAGCTTGGTAGCGTCCTCCTACAATGAGCAGTTCTTC
>TRBJ2-7|11|medium-sized|NA|TRBV20-1
CSAREIYEQYF
TGCAGTGCTAGAGAAATCTACGAGCAGTACTTC
>TRBJ1-5|15|many|TRBD1|TRBV19
CASSNNRGGNQPQHF
TGTGCCAGTAGTAATAACAGGGGCGGCAATCAGCCCCAGCATTTT
>TRBJ1-1|11|medium-sized|NA|TRBV11-1
CASSGGTEAFF
TGTGCCAGCAGCGGAGGAACTGAAGCTTTCTTT
>TRBJ2-7|16|medium-sized|TRBD2|TRBV27
CASSSPLAGALREQYF
TGTGCCAGCAGTTCTCCCCTAGCGGGAGCTCTCCGCGAGCAGTACTTC
>TRBJ2-7|14|medium-sized|NA|TRBV7-9
CASSTSAGPYEQYF
TGTGCCAGCAGCACCTCGGCAGGGCCCTACGAGCAGTACTTC
>TRBJ2-7|14|many|NA|TRBV28
CTSSSRTYDYEQYF
TGTACCAGCAGTTCCCGTACCTACGACTACGAGCAGTACTTC
>TRBJ2-2|15|NA|TRBD1|TRBV6-5
CASAETAGGSRELFF
TGTGCCAGCGCCGAAACTGCAGGGGGCTCCAGGGAGCTGTTTTTT
>TRBJ1-1|17|medium-sized|NA|TRBV25-1
CASSEPPGDVTNTEAFF
TGTGCCAGCAGTGAGCCCCCCGGGGACGTAACGAACACTGAAGCTTTCTTT
>TRBJ2-2|16|many|TRBD1|TRBV4-1
CASSLWGTGNTGELFF
TGCGCCAGCAGCCTTTGGGGGACAGGGAACACCGGGGAGCTGTTTTTT
>TRBJ2-1|14|medium-sized|TRBD2|TRBV7-3
CASSLGREGNEQFF
TGTGCCAGCAGCTTAGGGCGGGAGGGCAATGAGCAGTTCTTC
>TRBJ2-1|15|many|TRBD2|TRBV7-9
CASSYSGLATNEQFF
TGTGCCAGCAGCTACTCGGGACTAGCGACCAATGAGCAGTTCTTC
>TRBJ1-1|13|medium-sized|NA|TRBV2
CASSVEGNTEAFF
TGTGCCAGCAGTGTTGAGGGGAACACTGAAGCTTTCTTT
>TRBJ1-4|13|medium-sized|TRBD1|TRBV29-1
CSVGRGLGEKLFF
TGCAGCGTGGGGAGGGGGCTGGGTGAAAAACTGTTTTTT
>TRBJ2-2|14|many|NA|TRBV12-3/TRBV12-4
CASSSGRSTGELFF
TGTGCCAGCAGTTCGGGACGGAGCACCGGGGAGCTGTTTTTT
>TRBJ1-1|15|NA|NA|TRBV11-3
CASSLAFLPNAEASF
TGTGCCAGCAGCTTAGCGTTCCTACCGAACGCTGAAGCTTCCTTT
>TRBJ2-5|19|medium-sized|TRBD2|TRBV7-9
CASSPRQTSGRAPGETQYF
TGTGCCAGCAGCCCTCGTCAAACTAGCGGGAGGGCCCCGGGGGAGACCCAGTACTTC
>TRBJ2-1|15|medium-sized|TRBD2|TRBV12-5
CANPRPGLAFNEQFF
TGTGCTAACCCCCGACCGGGACTAGCATTCAATGAGCAGTTCTTC
>TRBJ1-2|12|many|NA|TRBV30
CAWSVWDYGYTF
TGTGCCTGGAGTGTATGGGACTATGGCTACACCTTC
>TRBJ2-7|12|few|NA|TRBV5-6
CASSFSQYEQYF
TGTGCCAGCAGCTTTTCCCAGTACGAGCAGTACTTC
>TRBJ2-1|13|NA|NA|TRBV5-1
CASSLIDPNEQFF
TGCGCCAGCAGCTTGATAGATCCCAATGAGCAGTTCTTC
>TRBJ2-3|11|few|NA|TRBV4-1
CASGSTDTQYF
TGCGCCAGCGGCAGCACAGATACGCAGTATTTT
>TRBJ2-7|13|many|NA|TRBV4-1
CASSQGQTYEQYF
TGCGCCAGCAGCCAAGGCCAGACCTACGAGCAGTACTTC
>TRBJ2-1|15|medium-sized|NA|TRBV9
CASSVGPEAYNEQFF
TGTGCCAGCAGCGTAGGCCCAGAAGCCTACAATGAGCAGTTCTTC
>TRBJ2-1|17|many|TRBD2|TRBV14
CASSPGLAGISYNDQFF
TGTGCCAGCAGCCCCGGACTAGCGGGTATATCCTACAATGACCAGTTCTTC
>TRBJ2-2|13|medium-sized|TRBD2|TRBV10-3
CATGGSYTGELFF
TGTGCCACCGGCGGGAGTTACACCGGGGAGCTGTTTTTT
>TRBJ2-3|17|once|NA|TRBV19
CASSIDPSAGRTDTQYF
TGTGCCAGTAGTATAGACCCTTCTGCGGGAAGAACAGATACGCAGTATTTT
>TRBJ2-5|14|NA|TRBD2|TRBV5-1
CASSSGSRGETRYF
TGCGCCAGTAGTAGCGGGAGTAGGGGAGAGACCAGGTACTTC
>TRBJ2-3|11|medium-sized|NA|TRBV28
CASRGPDTQYF
TGTGCCAGCAGGGGCCCAGATACGCAGTATTTT
>TRBJ2-7|14|medium-sized|NA|TRBV2
CASREGTSTYEQYF
TGTGCCAGCAGAGAAGGGACAAGCACCTACGAGCAGTACTTC
>TRBJ2-1|16|medium-sized|TRBD2|TRBV28
CASSLLSSGSYNEQFF
TGTGCCAGCAGTTTACTCTCTAGCGGTTCCTACAATGAGCAGTTCTTC
>TRBJ1-4|14|NA|NA|TRBV11-2
CASSGPGGGEKLFF
TGTGCCAGCAGCGGACCCGGTGGGGGTGAAAAACTGTTTTTT
>TRBJ2-7|16|once|TRBD1|TRBV5-1
CASSLTGQGSSCEQYF
TGCGCCAGTAGCCTAACAGGACAGGGTAGCTCCTGCGAGCAGTACTTC
>TRBJ2-5|15|many|NA|TRBV11-2
CASSRSLGGRETQYF
TGTGCCAGCAGCCGCTCTTTAGGGGGGCGTGAGACCCAGTACTTC
>TRBJ2-1|19|medium-sized|TRBD2|TRBV3-1
CASSPSVAASGYLPDEQFF
TGTGCCAGCAGCCCCTCGGTAGCGGCTAGCGGCTACCTCCCTGATGAGCAGTTCTTC
>TRBJ2-4|13|many|TRBD2|TRBV2
CASHLAGVNIQYF
TGTGCCAGCCATCTAGCGGGAGTAAACATTCAGTACTTC
>TRBJ2-5|17|many|TRBD2|TRBV7-9
CASSLARTSGLEETQYF
TGTGCCAGCAGCTTAGCAAGGACTAGCGGACTTGAAGAGACCCAGTACTTC